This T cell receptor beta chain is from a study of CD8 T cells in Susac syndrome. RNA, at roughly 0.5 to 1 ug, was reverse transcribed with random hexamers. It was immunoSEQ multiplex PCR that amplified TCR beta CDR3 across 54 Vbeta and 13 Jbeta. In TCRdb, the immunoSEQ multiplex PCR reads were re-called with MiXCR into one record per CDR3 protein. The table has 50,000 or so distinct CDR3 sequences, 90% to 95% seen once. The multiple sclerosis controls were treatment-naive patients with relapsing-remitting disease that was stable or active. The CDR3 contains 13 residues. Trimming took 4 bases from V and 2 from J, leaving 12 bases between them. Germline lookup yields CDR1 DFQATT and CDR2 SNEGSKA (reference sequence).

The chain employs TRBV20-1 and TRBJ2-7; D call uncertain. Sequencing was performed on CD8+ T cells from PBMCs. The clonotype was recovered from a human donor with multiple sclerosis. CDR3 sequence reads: CSAKREFPYEQYF. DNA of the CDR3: TGCAGTGCTAAGAGAGAGTTCCCCTACGAGCAGTACTTC.